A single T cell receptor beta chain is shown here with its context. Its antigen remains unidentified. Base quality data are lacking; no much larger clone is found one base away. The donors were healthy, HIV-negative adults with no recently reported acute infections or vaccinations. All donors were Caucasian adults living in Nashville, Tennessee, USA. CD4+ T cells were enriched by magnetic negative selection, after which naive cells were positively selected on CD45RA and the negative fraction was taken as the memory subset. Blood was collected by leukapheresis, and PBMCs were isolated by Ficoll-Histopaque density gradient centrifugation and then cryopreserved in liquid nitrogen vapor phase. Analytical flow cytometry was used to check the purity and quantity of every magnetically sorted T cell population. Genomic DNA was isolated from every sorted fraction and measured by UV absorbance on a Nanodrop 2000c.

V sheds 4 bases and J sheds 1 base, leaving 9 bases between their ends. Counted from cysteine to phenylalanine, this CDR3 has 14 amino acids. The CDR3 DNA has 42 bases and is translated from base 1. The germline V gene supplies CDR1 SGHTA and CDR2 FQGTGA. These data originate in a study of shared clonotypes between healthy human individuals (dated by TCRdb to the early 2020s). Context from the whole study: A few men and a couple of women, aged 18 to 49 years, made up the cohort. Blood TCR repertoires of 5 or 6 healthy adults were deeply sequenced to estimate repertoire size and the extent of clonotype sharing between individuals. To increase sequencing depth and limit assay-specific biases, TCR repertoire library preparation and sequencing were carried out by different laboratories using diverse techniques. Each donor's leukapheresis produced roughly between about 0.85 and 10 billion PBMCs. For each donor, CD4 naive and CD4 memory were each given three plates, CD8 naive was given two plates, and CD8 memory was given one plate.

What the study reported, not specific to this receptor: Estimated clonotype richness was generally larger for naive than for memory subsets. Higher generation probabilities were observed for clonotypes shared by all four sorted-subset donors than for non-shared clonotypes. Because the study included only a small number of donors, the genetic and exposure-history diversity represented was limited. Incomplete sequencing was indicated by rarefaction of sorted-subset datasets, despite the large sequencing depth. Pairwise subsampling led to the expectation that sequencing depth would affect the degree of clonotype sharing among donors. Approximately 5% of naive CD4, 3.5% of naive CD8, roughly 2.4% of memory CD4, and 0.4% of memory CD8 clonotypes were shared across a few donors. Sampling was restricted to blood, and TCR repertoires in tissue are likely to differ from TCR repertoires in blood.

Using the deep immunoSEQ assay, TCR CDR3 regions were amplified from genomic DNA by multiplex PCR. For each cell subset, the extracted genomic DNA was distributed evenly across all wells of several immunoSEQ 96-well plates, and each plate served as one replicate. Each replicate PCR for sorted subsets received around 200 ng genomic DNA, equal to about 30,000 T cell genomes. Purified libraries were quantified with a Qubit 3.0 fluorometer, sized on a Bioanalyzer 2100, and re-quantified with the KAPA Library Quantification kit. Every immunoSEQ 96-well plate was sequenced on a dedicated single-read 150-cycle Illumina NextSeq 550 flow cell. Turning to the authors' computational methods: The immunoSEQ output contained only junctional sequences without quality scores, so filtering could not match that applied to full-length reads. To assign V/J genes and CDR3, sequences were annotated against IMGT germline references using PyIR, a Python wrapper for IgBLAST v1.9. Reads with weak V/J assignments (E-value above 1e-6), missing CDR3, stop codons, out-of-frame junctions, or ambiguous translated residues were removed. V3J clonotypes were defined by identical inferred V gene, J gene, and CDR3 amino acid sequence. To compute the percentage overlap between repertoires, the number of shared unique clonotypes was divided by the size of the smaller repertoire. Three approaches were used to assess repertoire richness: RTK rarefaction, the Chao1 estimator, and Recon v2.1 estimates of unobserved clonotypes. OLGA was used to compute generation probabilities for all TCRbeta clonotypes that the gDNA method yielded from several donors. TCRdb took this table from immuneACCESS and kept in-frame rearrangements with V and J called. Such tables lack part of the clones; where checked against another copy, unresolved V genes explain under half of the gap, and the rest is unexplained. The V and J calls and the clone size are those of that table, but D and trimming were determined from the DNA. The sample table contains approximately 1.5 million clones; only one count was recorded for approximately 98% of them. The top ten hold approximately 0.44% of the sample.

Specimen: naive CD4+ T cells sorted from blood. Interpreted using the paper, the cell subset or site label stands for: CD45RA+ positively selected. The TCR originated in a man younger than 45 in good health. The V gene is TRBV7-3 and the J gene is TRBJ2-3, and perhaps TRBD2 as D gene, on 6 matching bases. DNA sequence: TGTGCCAGCAGCTCCGAGCGGGGCACAGATACGCAGTATTTT. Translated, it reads CASSSERGTDTQYF.